This TCR beta chain derives from a study of T cells after yellow fever vaccination. Findings and caveats of the study: Clonotype sharing between CD4 and CD8 compartments was small. FACS-sorted repertoires could harbor abundant contaminating bulk-population clonotypes.

TCRdb processed the 5' RACE reads anew with MiXCR; each CDR3 protein has one entry. The sample includes roughly 300,000 distinct CDR3 sequences, around 7.3% of them seen just once. This clonotype was seen a few times. Antigen: not known. Sequenced here: PBMCs, sampled around 45 days after the first yellow fever vaccination. The source is a man between 18 and 35 years old who received the YFV17D yellow fever vaccine.

The CDR3 nucleotides read TGTGCCAGCGGATCCAGGGCAAACACCGGGGAGCTGTTTTTT. This encodes CASGSRANTGELFF. The chain links TRBV7-2 to TRBJ2-2, with D perhaps TRBD1 (5 bases). Germline V lookup: CDR1 SGHTA, CDR2 FQGNSA. Between the trimmed V and J ends, which lost 8 bases and 2 bases, there was a span of 12 bases. This CDR3 contains 14 residues.